Listed below are T cell receptor beta chains from one sample, sequenced in a study of blood T cells in healthy people across ages. MiXCR, run by TCRdb on the 5' RACE reads, gives a single entry per CDR3 protein. The table lists roughly 900,000 distinct CDR3 sequences, approximately 49% of them singletons. Specimen: blood. The receptors were gathered from a man aged 25 to 45 in good health. CDR3s include the opening cysteine and the closing phenylalanine or tryptophan. The order of the fields is V gene, J gene, D gene, clone size, CDR3 DNA, CDR3 protein. The D gene is left open where the match is weak. Part of the rows lack a size; the others show once, few, many or a class for expanded clones.

v_call: TRBV9
j_call: TRBJ2-3
d_call: TRBD2
clone_size: .
cdr3_nt: TGTGCCAGCAGCGTAGTTAGCGGGGGCCCCACAGATACGCAGTATTTT
cdr3_aa: CASSVVSGGPTDTQYF

v_call: TRBV4-3
j_call: TRBJ2-5
d_call: TRBD1
clone_size: .
cdr3_nt: TGCGCCAGCAGCCGGACGGGACAGCAAGAGACCCAGTACTTC
cdr3_aa: CASSRTGQQETQYF

v_call: TRBV27
j_call: TRBJ2-7
d_call: .
clone_size: few
cdr3_nt: TGTGCCAGCAGTTTATCTAGTAGGGTAAACGAGCAGTACTTC
cdr3_aa: CASSLSSRVNEQYF

v_call: TRBV27
j_call: TRBJ2-7
d_call: TRBD1
clone_size: .
cdr3_nt: TGTGCCAGCAGCCGAGACAGGGCTCACTACGAGCAGTACTTC
cdr3_aa: CASSRDRAHYEQYF

v_call: TRBV7-9
j_call: TRBJ2-7
d_call: TRBD2
clone_size: .
cdr3_nt: TGTGCCAGCAGTTTAACCACTAGCGGGGCTGGGGAGCAGTACTTC
cdr3_aa: CASSLTTSGAGEQYF

v_call: TRBV6-2/TRBV6-3
j_call: TRBJ2-3
d_call: TRBD2
clone_size: once
cdr3_nt: TGTGCCAGCAGTTACTTCCCTAGCGGGGGACTCACAGATACGCAGTATTTT
cdr3_aa: CASSYFPSGGLTDTQYF

v_call: TRBV12-3/TRBV12-4
j_call: TRBJ2-7
d_call: .
clone_size: once
cdr3_nt: TGTGCCAGCAGTGTAGTTCCGAAGGAAGGGGAGCAGTACTTC
cdr3_aa: CASSVVPKEGEQYF

v_call: TRBV20-1
j_call: TRBJ2-1
d_call: TRBD2
clone_size: .
cdr3_nt: TGCAGTGCTAGCTCTGGCGGGGGGGCATGGGAGCAGTTCTTC
cdr3_aa: CSASSGGGAWEQFF

v_call: TRBV5-1
j_call: TRBJ1-2
d_call: .
clone_size: once
cdr3_nt: TGCGCCAGCAGAGAGGAGCCTAACTATGGCTACACCTTC
cdr3_aa: CASREEPNYGYTF

v_call: TRBV2
j_call: TRBJ2-1
d_call: TRBD1
clone_size: .
cdr3_nt: TGTGCCAGCAGTGGGACAGGGGGTACAGGGGAGACCCAGTTCTTC
cdr3_aa: CASSGTGGTGETQFF

v_call: TRBV6-4
j_call: TRBJ1-5
d_call: .
clone_size: once
cdr3_nt: TGTGCCAGCAGGACCCTTTGCCATCAGCCCCAGCATTTT
cdr3_aa: CASRTLCHQPQHF